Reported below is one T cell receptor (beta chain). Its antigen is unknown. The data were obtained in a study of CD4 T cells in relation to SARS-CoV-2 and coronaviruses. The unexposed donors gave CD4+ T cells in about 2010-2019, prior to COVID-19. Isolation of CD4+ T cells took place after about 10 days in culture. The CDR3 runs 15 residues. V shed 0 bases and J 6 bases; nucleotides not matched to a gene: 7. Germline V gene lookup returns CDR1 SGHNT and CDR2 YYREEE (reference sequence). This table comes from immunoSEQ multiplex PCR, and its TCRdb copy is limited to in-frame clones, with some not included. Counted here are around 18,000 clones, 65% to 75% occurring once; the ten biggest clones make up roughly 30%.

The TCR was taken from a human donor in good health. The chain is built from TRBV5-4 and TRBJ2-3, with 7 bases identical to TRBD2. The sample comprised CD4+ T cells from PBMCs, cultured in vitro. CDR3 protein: CASSLESWREDTQYF. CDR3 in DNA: TGTGCCAGCAGCTTGGAGTCGTGGCGGGAGGATACGCAGTATTTT.